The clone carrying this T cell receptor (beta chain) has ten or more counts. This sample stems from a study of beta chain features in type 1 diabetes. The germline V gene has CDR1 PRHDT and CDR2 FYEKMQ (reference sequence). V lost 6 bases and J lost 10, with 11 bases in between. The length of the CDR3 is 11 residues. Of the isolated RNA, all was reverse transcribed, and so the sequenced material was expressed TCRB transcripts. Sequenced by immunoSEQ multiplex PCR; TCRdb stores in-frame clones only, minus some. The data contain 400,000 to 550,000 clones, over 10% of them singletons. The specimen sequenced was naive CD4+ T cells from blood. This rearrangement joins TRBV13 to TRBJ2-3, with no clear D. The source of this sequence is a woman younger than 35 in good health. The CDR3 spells CASRGSAAQYF. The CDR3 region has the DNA TGTGCCAGCAGGGGTTCGGCGGCGCAGTATTTT.